This T cell receptor (beta chain) was observed in a study of blood T cell repertoires in COVID-19. In the study overall: COVID-19 samples, acute and convalescent, were from the United States, Italy and Spain. Sources were T cells, B-cell-depleted T cells, or PBMCs; the material itself was cDNA or gDNA.

CDR3 length: 14 residues. Trimming stripped 4 bases from V and 0 bases from J, with 10 bases between. Germline V gene lookup returns CDR1 KGHSH and CDR2 LQKENI. The repertoire was sequenced with immunoSEQ multiplex PCR; TCRdb's copy has only in-frame clones and lacks some. This table holds hundreds of thousands of clones, 75% to 85% found once. The V call is TRBV18, the J call TRBJ2-7, with D perhaps TRBD1 (7 bases). The TCR was taken from a woman in her 70s with acute or convalescent COVID-19. Sequenced material: peripheral blood. The DNA for the CDR3 is TGTGCCAGCTCACTCCAGGGGGGCTCCTACGAGCAGTACTTC. It translates to CASSLQGGSYEQYF. Combining the CDR3 with reference TRBV18 and TRBJ2-7 gives the whole variable domain NAGVMQNPRHLVRRRGQEARLRCSPMKGHSHVYWYRQLPEEGLKFMVYLQKENIIDESGMPKERFSAEFPKEGPSILRIQQVVRGDSAAYFCASSLQGGSYEQYFGPGTRLTVT.